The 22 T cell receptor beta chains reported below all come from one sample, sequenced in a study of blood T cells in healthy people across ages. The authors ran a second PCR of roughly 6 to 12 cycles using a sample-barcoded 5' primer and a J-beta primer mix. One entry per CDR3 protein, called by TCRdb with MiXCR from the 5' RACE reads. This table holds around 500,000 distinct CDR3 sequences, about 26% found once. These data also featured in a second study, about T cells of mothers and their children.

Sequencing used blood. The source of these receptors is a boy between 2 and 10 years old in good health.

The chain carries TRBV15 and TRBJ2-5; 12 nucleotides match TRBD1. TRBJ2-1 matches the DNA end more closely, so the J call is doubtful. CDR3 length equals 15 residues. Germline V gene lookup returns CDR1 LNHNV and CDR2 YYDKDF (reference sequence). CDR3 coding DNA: TGTGCCACCAGCGAACCCGGGACAGGGGGCCATGAGCAGTTCTTC. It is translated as CATSEPGTGGHEQFF.

CDR3 bases: TGTGCCAGCAGCTTAGCGGTGGCAGCCTCTGGAAACACCATATATTTT. This codes for CASSLAVAASGNTIYF. The V and J genes are TRBV7-9 and TRBJ1-3; D uncertain. Germline V gives CDR1 SEHNR, CDR2 FQNEAQ (reference sequence). The CDR3 covers 16 residues. V shed 0 bases and J shed 0 bases, with 9 bases lying between them.

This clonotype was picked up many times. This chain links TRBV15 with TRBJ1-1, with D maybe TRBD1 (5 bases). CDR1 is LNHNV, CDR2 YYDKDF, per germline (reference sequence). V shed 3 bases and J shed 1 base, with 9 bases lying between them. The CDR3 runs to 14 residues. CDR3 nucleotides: TGTGCCACCAGCAGCCAGGGCCCGAACACTGAAGCTTTCTTT. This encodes CATSSQGPNTEAFF.

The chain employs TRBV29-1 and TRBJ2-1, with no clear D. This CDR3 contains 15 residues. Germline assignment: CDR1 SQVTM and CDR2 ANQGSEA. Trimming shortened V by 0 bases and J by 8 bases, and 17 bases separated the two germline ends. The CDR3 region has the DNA TGCAGCGTTGAAGAACGCGGAATTCTCGTCTATGAGCAGTTCTTC. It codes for CSVEERGILVYEQFF.

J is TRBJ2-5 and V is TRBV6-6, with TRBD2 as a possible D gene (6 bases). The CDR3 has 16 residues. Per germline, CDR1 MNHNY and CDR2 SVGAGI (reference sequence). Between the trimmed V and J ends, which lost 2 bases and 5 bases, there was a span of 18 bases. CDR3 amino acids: CASSYQRTKIQETQYF. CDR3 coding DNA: TGTGCCAGCAGTTACCAAAGGACTAAAATCCAGGAGACCCAGTACTTC.

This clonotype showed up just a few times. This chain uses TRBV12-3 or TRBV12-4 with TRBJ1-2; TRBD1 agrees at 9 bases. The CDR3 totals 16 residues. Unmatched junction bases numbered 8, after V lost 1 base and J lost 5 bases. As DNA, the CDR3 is TGTGCCAGCAGTTTAGGAGACAGGGGGAACGGATATGGCTACACCTTC. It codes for CASSLGDRGNGYGYTF.

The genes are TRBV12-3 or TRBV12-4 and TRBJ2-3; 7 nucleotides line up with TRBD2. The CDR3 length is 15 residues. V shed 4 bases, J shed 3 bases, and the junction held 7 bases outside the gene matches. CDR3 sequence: CASSSLAAGTDTQYF. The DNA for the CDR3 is TGTGCCAGCAGTTCCCTAGCGGCGGGGACAGATACGCAGTATTTT.

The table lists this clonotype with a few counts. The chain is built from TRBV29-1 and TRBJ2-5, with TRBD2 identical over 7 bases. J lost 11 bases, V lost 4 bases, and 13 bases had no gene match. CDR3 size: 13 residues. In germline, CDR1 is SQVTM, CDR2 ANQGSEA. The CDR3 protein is CSVAGTGPREQYF. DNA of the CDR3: TGCAGCGTTGCTGGGACGGGTCCGCGGGAGCAGTACTTC.

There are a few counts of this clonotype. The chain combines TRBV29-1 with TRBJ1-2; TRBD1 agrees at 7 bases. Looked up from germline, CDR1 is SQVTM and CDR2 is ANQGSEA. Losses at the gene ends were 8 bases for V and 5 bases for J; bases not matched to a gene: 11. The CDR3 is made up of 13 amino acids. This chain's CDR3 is CSTLLTGSYGYTF. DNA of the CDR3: TGCAGCACGCTACTGACAGGGAGTTATGGCTACACCTTC. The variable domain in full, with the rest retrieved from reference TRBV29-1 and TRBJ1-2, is SAVISQKPSRDICQRGTSLTIQCQVDSQVTMMFWYRQQPGQSLTLIATANQGSEATYESGFVIDKFPISRPNLTFSTLTVSNMSPEDSSIYLCSTLLTGSYGYTFGSGTRLTVV.

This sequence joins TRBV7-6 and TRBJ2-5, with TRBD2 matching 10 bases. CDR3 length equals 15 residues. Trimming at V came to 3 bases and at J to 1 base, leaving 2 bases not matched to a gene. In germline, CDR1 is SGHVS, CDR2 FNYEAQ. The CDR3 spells CASSFSGGFQETQYF. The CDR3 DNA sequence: TGTGCCAGCAGCTTTAGCGGGGGGTTCCAAGAGACCCAGTACTTC.

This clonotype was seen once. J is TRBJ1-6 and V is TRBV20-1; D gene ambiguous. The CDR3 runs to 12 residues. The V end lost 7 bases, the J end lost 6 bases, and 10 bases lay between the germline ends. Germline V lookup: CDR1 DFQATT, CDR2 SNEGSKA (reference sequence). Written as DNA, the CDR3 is TGCAGTGGAGTCGACGGTAATTCACCCCTCCACTTT. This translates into CSGVDGNSPLHF.

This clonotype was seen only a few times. CDR3 sequence: CSVGGGAGNEKLFF. CDR3 bases: TGCAGCGTAGGAGGGGGCGCGGGTAATGAAAAACTGTTTTTT. The V call is TRBV29-1, the J call TRBJ1-4, with TRBD1 identical over 7 bases. The CDR3 totals 14 residues. Germline V lookup: CDR1 SQVTM, CDR2 ANQGSEA. Unmatched junction bases numbered 8, after V lost 6 bases and J lost 4 bases.

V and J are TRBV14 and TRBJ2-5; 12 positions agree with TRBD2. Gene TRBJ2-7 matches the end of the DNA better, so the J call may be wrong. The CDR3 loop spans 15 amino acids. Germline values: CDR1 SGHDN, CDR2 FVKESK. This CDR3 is CASSRLGLAGYEQYF. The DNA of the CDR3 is TGTGCCAGCAGCCGCCTCGGACTAGCGGGATACGAGCAGTACTTC.

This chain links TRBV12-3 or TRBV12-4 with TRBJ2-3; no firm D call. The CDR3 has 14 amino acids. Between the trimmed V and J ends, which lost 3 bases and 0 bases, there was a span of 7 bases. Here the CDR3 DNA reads TGTGCCAGCAGTTTTGTGGGTAGCACAGATACGCAGTATTTT. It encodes CASSFVGSTDTQYF.

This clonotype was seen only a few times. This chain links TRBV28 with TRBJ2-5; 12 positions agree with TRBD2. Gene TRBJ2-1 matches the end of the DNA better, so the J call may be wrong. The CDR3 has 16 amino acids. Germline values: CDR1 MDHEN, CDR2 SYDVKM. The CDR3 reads CASSSRLAGVYNEQFF. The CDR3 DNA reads TGTGCCAGCAGTTCTCGACTAGCGGGAGTCTACAATGAGCAGTTCTTC.

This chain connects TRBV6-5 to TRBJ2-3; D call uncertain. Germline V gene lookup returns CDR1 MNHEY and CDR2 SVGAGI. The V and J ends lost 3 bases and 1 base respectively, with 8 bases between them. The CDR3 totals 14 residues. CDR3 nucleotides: TGTGCCAGCAGTTATAGCTTGGGCACAGATACGCAGTATTTT. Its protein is CASSYSLGTDTQYF.

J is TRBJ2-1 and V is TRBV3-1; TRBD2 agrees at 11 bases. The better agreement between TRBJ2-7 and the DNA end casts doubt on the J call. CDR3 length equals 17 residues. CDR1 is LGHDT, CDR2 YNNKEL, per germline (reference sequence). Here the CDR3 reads CASSQGSLAGGGSEQYF. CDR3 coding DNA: TGTGCCAGCAGCCAAGGGTCCCTAGCGGGGGGCGGATCGGAGCAGTACTTC.

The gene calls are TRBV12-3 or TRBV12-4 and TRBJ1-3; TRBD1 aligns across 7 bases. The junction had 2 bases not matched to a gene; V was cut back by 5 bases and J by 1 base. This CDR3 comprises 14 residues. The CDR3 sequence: CASSQQGSGNTIYF. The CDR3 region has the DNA TGTGCCAGCAGTCAACAGGGGTCTGGAAACACCATATATTTT.

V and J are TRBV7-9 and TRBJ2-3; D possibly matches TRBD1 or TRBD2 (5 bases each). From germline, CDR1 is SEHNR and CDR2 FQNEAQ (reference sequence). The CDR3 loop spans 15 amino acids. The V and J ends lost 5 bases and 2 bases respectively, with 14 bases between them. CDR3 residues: CASSRDGQPTDTQYF. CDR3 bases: TGTGCCAGCAGCCGGGACGGACAACCCACAGATACGCAGTATTTT.

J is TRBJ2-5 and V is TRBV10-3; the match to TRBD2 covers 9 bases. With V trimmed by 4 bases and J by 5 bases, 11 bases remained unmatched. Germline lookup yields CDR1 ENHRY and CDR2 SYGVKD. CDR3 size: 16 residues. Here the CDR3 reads CAISASPSGEGETQYF. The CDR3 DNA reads TGTGCCATCAGTGCCTCCCCTAGCGGGGAGGGGGAGACCCAGTACTTC.

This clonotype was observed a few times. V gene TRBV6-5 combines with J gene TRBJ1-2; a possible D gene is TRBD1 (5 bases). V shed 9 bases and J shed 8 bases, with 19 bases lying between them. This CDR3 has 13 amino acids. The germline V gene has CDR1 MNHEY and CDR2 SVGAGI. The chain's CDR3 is CASFDSPLVGYTF. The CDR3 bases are TGTGCCAGTTTTGACAGCCCCTTAGTGGGCTACACCTTC.

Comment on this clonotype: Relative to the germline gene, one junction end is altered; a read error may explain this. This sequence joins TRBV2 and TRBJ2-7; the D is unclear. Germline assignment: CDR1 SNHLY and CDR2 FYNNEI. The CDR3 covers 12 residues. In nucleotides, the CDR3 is TGTGCCAGCAGGGAAGGATTCCACGAGCAGTACTTC. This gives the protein CASREGFHEQYF.